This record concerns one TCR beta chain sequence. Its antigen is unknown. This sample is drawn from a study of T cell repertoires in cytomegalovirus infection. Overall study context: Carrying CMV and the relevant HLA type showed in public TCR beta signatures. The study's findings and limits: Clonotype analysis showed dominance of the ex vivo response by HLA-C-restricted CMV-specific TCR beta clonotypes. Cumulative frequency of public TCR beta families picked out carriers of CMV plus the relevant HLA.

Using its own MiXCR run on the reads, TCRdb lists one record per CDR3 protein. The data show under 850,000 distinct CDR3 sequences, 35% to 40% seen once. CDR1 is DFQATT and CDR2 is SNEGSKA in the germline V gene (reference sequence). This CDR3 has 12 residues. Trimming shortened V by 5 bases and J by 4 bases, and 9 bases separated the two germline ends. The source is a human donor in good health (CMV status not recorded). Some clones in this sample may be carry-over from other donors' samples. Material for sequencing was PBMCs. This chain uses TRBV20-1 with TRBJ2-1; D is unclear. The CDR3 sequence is CSARNRYNEQFF. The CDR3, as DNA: TGCAGTGCTCGGAACCGATACAATGAGCAGTTCTTC.